This paragraph covers one T cell receptor beta chain sequence. The sample is drawn from a study of OX40 agonist ivuxolimab in advanced cancers. At the level of the study: Among those treated, three patients had partial responses, one with hepatocellular carcinoma and two with cutaneous melanoma.

Trimming cost V 5 bases and J 4 bases; bases outside gene matches: 12. The CDR3 spans 16 residues. CDR1 and CDR2 from the germline V gene are MNHEY and SMNVEV (reference sequence). Here immunoSEQ multiplex PCR was the method, and the copy in TCRdb shows in-frame clones only, minus some. The repertoire holds tens of thousands of clones, with around nine tenths as singletons. Specimen: CD4+ or CD8+ T cells sorted from blood, collected in a trial of the OX40 agonist ivuxolimab. V is TRBV27 and J is TRBJ2-3; 7 bases fit TRBD2. This receptor was taken from an adult with an advanced solid tumor such as melanoma, head and neck, liver or kidney cancer. CDR3 nucleotides: TGTGCCAGCAGTCAAGACCCGGGGAGGGCGGCAGATACGCAGTATTTT. It encodes CASSQDPGRAADTQYF.